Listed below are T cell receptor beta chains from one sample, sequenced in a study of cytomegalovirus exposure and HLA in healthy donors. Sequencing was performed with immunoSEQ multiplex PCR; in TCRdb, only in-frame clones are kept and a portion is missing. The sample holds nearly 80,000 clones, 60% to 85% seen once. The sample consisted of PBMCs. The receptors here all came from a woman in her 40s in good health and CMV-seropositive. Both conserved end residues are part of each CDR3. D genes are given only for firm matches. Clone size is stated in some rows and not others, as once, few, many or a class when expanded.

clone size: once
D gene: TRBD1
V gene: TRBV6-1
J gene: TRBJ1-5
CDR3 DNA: TGTGCCAGCAGTGTTATCCCGCCGGGACAGGGCTCATGGCCCCAGCATTTT
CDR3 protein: CASSVIPPGQGSWPQHF

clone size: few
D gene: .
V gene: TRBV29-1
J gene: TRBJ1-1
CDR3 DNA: TGCAGCGTTGGGCCTCGTAGGGGGAGCACTGAAGCTTTCTTT
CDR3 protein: CSVGPRRGSTEAFF

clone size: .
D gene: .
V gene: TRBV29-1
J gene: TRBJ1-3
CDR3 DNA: TGCAGCGTCGCGGGACTCCCCTCTGGAAACACCATATATTTT
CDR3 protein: CSVAGLPSGNTIYF

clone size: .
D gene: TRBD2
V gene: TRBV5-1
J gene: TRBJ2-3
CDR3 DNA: TGCGCCAGCAGCTTCAATGGACTAGCCTTAGGCGGCACAGATACGCAGTATTTT
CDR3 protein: CASSFNGLALGGTDTQYF

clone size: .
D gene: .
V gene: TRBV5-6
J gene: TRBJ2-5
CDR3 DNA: TGTGCCAGCAGCTTAGGGGCTCGGGAGACCCAGTACTTC
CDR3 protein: CASSLGARETQYF

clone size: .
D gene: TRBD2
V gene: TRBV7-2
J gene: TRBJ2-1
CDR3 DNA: TGTGCCAGCAGCTCCTACCCCATCCGTGGGACTAGAGAGAATGAGCAGTTCTTC
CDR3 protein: CASSSYPIRGTRENEQFF

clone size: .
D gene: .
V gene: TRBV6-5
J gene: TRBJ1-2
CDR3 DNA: TGTGCCAGCAGTCTTCAAAGGGGCTATGGCTACACCTTC
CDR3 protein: CASSLQRGYGYTF

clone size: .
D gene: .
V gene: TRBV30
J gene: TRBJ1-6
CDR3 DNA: TGTGCCTGGGCGGGAGGGGCAAATTCACCCCTCCACTTT
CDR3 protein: CAWAGGANSPLHF

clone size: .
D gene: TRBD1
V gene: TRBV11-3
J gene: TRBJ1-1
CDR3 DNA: TGTGCCAGCAGCGCACAGGGACAGCCGAACACTGAAGCTTTCTTT
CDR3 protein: CASSAQGQPNTEAFF

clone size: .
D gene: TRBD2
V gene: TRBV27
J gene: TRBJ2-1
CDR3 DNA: TGTGCCAGCAGTCTTACCGGACTAGCGGGCGATGAGCAGTTCTTC
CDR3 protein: CASSLTGLAGDEQFF

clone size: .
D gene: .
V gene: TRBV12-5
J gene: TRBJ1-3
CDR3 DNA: TGTGCTAGTGGTTCCCGGAGCGGTGGAAACACCATATATTTT
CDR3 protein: CASGSRSGGNTIYF

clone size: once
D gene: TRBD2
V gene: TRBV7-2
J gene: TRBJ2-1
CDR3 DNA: TGTGCCAGCAGCCTAGTGGGGACTAGCGTCAATGAGCAGTTCTTC
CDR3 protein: CASSLVGTSVNEQFF

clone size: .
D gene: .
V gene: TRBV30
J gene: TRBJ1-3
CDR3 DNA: TGTGCCTGGAGTCCAGCGGACACCATATATTTT
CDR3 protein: CAWSPADTIYF

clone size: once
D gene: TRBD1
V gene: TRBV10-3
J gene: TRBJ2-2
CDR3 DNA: TGTGCCATCGGACAGGGAAGTAACACCGGGGAGCTGTTTTTT
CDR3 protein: CAIGQGSNTGELFF

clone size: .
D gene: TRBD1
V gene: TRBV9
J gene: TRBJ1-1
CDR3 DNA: TGTGCCAGCAGCGTCGGGACAGGACCAACTGAAGCTTTCTTT
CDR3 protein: CASSVGTGPTEAFF

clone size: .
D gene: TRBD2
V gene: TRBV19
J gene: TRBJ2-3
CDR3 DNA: TGTGCCAGTAGTAGAAAAGCGGGGGGGACTAGCACAGATACGCAGTATTTT
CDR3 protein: CASSRKAGGTSTDTQYF

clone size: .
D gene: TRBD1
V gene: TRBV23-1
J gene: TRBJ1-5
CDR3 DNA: TGCGCCAGCAGAAAGTCACAGGGGGAAGATAGCAATCAGCCCCAGCATTTT
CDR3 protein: CASRKSQGEDSNQPQHF

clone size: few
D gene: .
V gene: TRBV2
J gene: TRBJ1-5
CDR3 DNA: TGTGCCAGCACCGAGGACACGGCCAGTCAGCCCCAGCATTTT
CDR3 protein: CASTEDTASQPQHF

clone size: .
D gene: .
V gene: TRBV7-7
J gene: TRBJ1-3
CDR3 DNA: TGTGCCAGCAGCTTAGGCGGGGCTCCGGGTCCTGGAAACACCATATATTTT
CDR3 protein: CASSLGGAPGPGNTIYF